Described below is a single T cell receptor (beta chain) sequence and its context. Its antigen is as yet unknown. This sample was taken from a study of cytomegalovirus exposure and HLA in healthy donors. Healthy donors of bone marrow made up the group. Study-level results: In a later analysis, V- and J-gene trimming of beta chains associated with a DCLRE1C missense variant, replicated independently.

The PCR employed 60 Vbeta primers together with 13 Jbeta primers. Assay: immunoSEQ multiplex PCR; the TCRdb copy retains only in-frame clones and omits some. The table has around 140,000 clones, more than 70% seen once. The CDR3 contains 14 residues. Per germline, CDR1 SGHAT and CDR2 FQNNGV. Trimming cost V 5 bases and J 2 bases, with 13 bases left between them. V gene TRBV11-2 combines with J gene TRBJ2-7; D is perhaps TRBD2 (6 bases). The sequence derives from a woman aged 60 to 75 in good health and CMV-seronegative. Sequenced input: PBMCs. The CDR3 loop reads CASSLGGATYEQYF. CDR3 in DNA: TGTGCCAGCAGCCTCGGGGGTGCAACCTACGAGCAGTACTTC. The full variable domain, completed using reference TRBV11-2 and TRBJ2-7, is EAGVAQSPRYKIIEKRQSVAFWCNPISGHATLYWYQQILGQGPKLLIQFQNNGVVDDSQLPKDRFSAERLKGVDSTLKIQPAKLEDSAVYLCASSLGGATYEQYFGPGTRLTVT.